Reported below is one T cell receptor beta chain. The data are from a study of blood T cell repertoires in COVID-19. On the study more broadly: Collection of acute and convalescent COVID-19 samples took place in the United States, Italy and Spain. Sources were T cells, B-cell-depleted T cells, or PBMCs; the material itself was cDNA or gDNA.

TCRdb's copy holds only in-frame clones and misses some; the assay was immunoSEQ multiplex PCR. In the table there are more than 25,000 clones, 89% of which are singletons. Germline CDR1 is SGHNT and CDR2 is YENEEA. The V end was cut by 5 bases, the J end by 1 base, with 14 bases between. This CDR3 region has 16 residues. The V call is TRBV11-3, the J call TRBJ2-2, with D hard to call. Sequences were obtained from peripheral blood. The clonotype comes from a human donor with acute or convalescent COVID-19. The donor label of this sample is uncertain. The CDR3 nucleotides are TGTGCCAGCAGCCCCCACTCCAACAGGAACACCGGGGAGCTGTTTTTT. Protein: CASSPHSNRNTGELFF.